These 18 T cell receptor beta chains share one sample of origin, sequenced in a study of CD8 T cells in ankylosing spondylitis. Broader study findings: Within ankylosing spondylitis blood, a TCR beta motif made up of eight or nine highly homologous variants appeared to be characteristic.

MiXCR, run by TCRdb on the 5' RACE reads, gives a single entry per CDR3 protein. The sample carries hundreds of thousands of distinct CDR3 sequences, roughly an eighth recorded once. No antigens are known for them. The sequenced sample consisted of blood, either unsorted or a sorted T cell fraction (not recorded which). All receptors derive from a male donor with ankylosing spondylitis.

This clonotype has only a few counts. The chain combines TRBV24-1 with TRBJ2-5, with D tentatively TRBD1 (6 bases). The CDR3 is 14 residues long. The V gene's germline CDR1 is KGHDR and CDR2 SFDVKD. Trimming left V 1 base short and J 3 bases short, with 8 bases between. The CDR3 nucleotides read TGTGCCACCAGTGATTTCCCAGGGGAAGAGACCCAGTACTTC. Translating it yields CATSDFPGEETQYF.

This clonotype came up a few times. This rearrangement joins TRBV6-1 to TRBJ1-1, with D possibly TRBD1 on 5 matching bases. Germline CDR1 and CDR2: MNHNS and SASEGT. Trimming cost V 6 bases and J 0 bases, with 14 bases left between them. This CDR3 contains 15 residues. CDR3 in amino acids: CASRDTGSMNTEAFF. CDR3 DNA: TGTGCCAGCAGGGACACCGGATCCATGAACACTGAAGCTTTCTTT.

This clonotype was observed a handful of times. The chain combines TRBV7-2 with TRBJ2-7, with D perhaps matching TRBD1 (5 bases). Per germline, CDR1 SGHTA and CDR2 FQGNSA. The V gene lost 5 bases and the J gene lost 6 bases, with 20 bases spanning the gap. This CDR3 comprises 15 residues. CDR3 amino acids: CASSLSGASQGEQYF. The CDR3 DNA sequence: TGTGCCAGCAGCCTTTCTGGGGCGTCTCAAGGCGAGCAGTACTTC.

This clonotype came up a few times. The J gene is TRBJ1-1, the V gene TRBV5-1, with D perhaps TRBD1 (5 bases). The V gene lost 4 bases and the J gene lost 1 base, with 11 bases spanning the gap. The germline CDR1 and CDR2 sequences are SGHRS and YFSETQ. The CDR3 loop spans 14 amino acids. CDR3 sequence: CASSGTGWNTEAFF. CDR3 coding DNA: TGCGCCAGCAGCGGCACAGGATGGAACACTGAAGCTTTCTTT.

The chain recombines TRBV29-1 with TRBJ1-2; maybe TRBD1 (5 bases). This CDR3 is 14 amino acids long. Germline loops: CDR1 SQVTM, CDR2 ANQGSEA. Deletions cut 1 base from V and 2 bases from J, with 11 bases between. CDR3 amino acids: CSVEGATANYGYTF. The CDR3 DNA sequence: TGCAGCGTTGAAGGGGCGACAGCGAACTATGGCTACACCTTC.

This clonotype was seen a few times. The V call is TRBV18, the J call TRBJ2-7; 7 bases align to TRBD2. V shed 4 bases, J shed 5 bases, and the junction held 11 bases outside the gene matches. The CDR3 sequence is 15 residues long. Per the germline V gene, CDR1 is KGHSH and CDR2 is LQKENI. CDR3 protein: CASSLTIAGVNEQYV. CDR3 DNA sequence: TGTGCCAGCTCACTCACTATCGCGGGAGTTAACGAGCAGTACGTC.

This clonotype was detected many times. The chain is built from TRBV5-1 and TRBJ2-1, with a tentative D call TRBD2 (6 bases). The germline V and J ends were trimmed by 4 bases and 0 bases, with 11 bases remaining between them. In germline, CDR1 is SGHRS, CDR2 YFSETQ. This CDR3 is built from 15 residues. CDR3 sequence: CASSGTSTSYNEQFF. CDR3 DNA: TGCGCCAGCAGCGGGACTTCCACCTCCTACAATGAGCAGTTCTTC.

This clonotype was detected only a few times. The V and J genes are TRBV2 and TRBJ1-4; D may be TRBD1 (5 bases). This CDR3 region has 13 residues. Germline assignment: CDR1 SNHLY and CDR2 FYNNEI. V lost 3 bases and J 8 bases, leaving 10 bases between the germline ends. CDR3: CASSDAGLEKLFF. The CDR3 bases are TGTGCCAGCAGTGATGCAGGGCTGGAAAAACTGTTTTTT.

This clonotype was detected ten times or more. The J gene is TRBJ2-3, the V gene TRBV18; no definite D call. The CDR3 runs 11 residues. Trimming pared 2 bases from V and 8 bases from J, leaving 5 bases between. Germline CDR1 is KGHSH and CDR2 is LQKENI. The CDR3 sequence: CASSPSGTQYF. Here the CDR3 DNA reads TGTGCCAGCTCACCATCGGGTACGCAGTATTTT.

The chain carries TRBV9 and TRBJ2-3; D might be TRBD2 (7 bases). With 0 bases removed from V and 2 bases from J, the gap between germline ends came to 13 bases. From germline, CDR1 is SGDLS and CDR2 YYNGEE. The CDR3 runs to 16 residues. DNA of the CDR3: TGTGCCAGCAGCGTAGAGGGGGGGTCGAACACAGATACGCAGTATTTT. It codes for CASSVEGGSNTDTQYF.

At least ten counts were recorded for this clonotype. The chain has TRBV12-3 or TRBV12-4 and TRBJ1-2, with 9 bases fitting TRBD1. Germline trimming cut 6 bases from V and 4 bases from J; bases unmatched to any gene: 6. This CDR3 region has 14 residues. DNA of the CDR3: TGTGCCAGCAGGGGACAGGGACTAGGCTATGGCTACACCTTC. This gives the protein CASRGQGLGYGYTF.

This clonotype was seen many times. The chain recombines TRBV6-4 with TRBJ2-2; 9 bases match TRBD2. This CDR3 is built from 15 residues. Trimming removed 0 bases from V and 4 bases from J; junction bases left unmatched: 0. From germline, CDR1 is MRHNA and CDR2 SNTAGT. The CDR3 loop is CASSDSSGSTGELFF. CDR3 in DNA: TGTGCCAGCAGTGACTCTAGCGGGAGCACCGGGGAGCTGTTTTTT.

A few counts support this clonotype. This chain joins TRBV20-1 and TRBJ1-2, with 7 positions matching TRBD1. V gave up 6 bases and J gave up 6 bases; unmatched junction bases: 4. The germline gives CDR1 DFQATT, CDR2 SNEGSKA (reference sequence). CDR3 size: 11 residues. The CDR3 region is CSAPGGHGYTF. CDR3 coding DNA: TGCAGTGCCCCAGGGGGTCATGGCTACACCTTC.

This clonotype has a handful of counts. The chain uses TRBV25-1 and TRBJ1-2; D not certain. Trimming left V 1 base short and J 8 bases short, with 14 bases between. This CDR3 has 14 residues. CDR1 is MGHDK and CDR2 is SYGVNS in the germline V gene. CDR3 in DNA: TGTGCCAGCAGTGAATCCACCCTTTATGAGGGCTACACCTTC. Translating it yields CASSESTLYEGYTF.

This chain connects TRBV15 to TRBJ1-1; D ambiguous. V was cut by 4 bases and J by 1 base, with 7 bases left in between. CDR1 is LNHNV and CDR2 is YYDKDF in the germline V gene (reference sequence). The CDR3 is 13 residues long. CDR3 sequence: CATSIGWNTEAFF. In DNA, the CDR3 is TGTGCCACCAGCATAGGGTGGAACACTGAAGCTTTCTTT.

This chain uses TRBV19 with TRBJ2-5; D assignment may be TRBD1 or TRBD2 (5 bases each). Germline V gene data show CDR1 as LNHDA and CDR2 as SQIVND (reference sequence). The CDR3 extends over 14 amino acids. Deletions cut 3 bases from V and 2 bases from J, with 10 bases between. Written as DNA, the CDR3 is TGTGCCAGTAGTATTGGGACGTCTCAAGAGACCCAGTACTTC. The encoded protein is CASSIGTSQETQYF.

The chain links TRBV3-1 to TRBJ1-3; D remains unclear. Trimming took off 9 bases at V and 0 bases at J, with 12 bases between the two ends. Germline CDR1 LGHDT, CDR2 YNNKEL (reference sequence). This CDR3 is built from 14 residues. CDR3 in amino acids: CASKPMNSGNTIYF. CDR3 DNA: TGTGCCAGTAAACCGATGAACTCTGGAAACACCATATATTTT.

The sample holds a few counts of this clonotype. Written as DNA, the CDR3 is TGCGCCAGCAGCCGGGGGGACAAACTAGCCAAAAACATTCAGTACTTC. Protein: CASSRGDKLAKNIQYF. The chain recombines TRBV5-1 with TRBJ2-4, with a weak D call TRBD2 (7 bases). Trimming removed 4 bases at V and 0 bases at J, with 14 bases between. The CDR3 contains 16 residues. Germline CDR1 and CDR2: SGHRS and YFSETQ. The whole variable domain, remainder taken from reference TRBV5-1 and TRBJ2-4, is KAGVTQTPRYLIKTRGQQVTLSCSPISGHRSVSWYQQTPGQGLQFLFEYFSETQRNKGNFPGRFSGRQFSNSRSEMNVSTLELGDSALYLCASSRGDKLAKNIQYFGAGTRLSVL.